This T cell receptor (beta chain) came from a study of regulatory T cells in long-lasting Graves disease (dated by TCRdb to about 2021). In the study overall: Patients with newly diagnosed Graves' disease had been on antithyroid drugs for under 3 months. Peripheral blood TCR sequencing and RNA sequencing compared persistent Graves' disease patients with newly diagnosed Graves' disease patients. The study took place in China and was registered as a clinical trial. A total of approximately 35 samples underwent TCR sequencing: around 13 from persistent and roughly 20 from newly diagnosed Graves' disease patients.

From a lookup of the germline V gene, CDR1 and CDR2 are SNHLY and FYNNEI. Including the terminal cysteine and phenylalanine, the CDR3 comprises 16 residues. Left in the record is the CDR3 DNA by itself, 48 bases read in frame from the first base. The junction shows trimming of 6 bases on V and 3 bases on J, plus 15 bases between the germline ends. There are a few counts of this clonotype. It lacks a known antigen. Base qualities are missing; no much larger clone stands one base away. Broad study findings and their caveats: Preferential use of TRBV28, TRBJ1-2 and TRBJ2-5 was observed in persistent disease, whereas TRBV20-1 and TRBJ2-1 were favored in newly diagnosed disease. Because the primary lesion, thyroid tissue, could not be accessed, the study looked at peripheral blood alone. Only the TCR beta chain was sequenced and analyzed. As a limitation, the authors acknowledged that the small sample size may reduce accuracy. Lower TCR Shannon entropy and fewer highly expanded clones were observed in persistent Graves' disease patients than in newly diagnosed patients, which suggested clonal expansion. A larger number of public clonotypes was shared among persistent patients (approximately 3,000) than among newly diagnosed patients (approximately 1,000).

This specimen's time point label, per the study, means: newly diagnosed GD, antithyroid drugs for less than 3 months. RNA was extracted from PBMCs in TRIzol for both TCR sequencing and RNA sequencing. The diagnosis of Graves' disease followed American Thyroid Association guidelines. Recruitment of patients was carried out at an endocrinology department in Xi'an, China. Each patient gave approximately 10 milliliters of peripheral blood, collected in an EDTA anticoagulant tube. PBMCs were isolated by Ficoll Paque Plus density gradient separation without further T cell sorting. An Agilent 2100 Bioanalyzer and agarose gel were used to assess RNA quality, and a NanoDrop 2000 was used to measure RNA concentration. The receptor library was made with multiplex PCR. This sample was sequenced with an Illumina HiSeq 4000. To build TCR beta libraries, CDR3 regions were amplified by Arm-PCR using iRepertoire HTBI primers. Before sequencing, the PCR products underwent gel purification. As for how the authors treated the data: Across samples, 62 TRBV and 13 to 15 TRBJ segments were identified and used for gene usage analysis of CDR3 amino acid clonotypes. COPE and FqMerger were used to merge the filtered high-quality paired reads into contigs. Contigs were aligned with BLAST to IMGT TRBV, TRBD and TRBJ reference genes, and CDR3 was defined per IMGT. Highly expanded clones were defined as clonotypes with a frequency above 0.1%. Repertoire diversity was measured by Shannon entropy, and V-J evenness by the Gini coefficient. Clonotypes shared by more than one individual were considered public. Clones were called with MiXCR by TCRdb after fastp trimmed the public reads at Q25, and only in-frame beta chains were retained. Every CDR3 protein is listed once, alongside the most common genes and DNA of its rows. It is TCRdb's table, rather than the study itself, that gives the V and J calls and clone size. This sample lists more than 450,000 distinct CDR3 sequences; roughly 17% were detected once. The ten largest clones represent 12% of the sample.

The same data also contributed to another study, on T cells in Graves' hyperthyroidism and ophthalmopathy. The second study reports: Graves' hyperthyroidism was defined as stable when no progression to ophthalmopathy occurred over 18 months of follow-up. Hyperthyroidism patients were newly diagnosed, with disease duration under 2 months, and aged 18 to 65 years. The study excluded patients with uncontrolled infections, other autoimmune diseases, pregnancy or lactation. Clinical symptoms, serum thyroxine and TRAb, thyroid ultrasound, and orbital computed tomography formed the basis for the diagnoses. The first round of RT-PCR for the TCR CDR3 was performed with the HTBI primer set and the Qiagen OneStep RT-PCR kit. Most expanded thyroid clonotypes (frequency above 0.001) were also detected in blood, a finding suggesting that blood repertoires may reflect thyroid immune responses. In cross-validation, a model built on a 13 V-J signature told ophthalmopathy apart from stable hyperthyroidism with about 90% sensitivity and around 81% specificity, and in testing the same model reached 80%/75%. In validation, the model predicted progression to ophthalmopathy with 55% to 71% sensitivity and less than 80% specificity, a median of roughly seven months before onset. To identify TCR V-J signatures that set the groups apart, the researchers used a discovery cohort of about a hundred patients, made up of 40 to 45 with Graves' ophthalmopathy and 55 to 65 with stable Graves' hyperthyroidism. An independent validation cohort of under 20 hyperthyroidism patients and more than 15 patients who later progressed to ophthalmopathy tested prospective prediction of ophthalmopathy. The 90 to 100 discovery patients were randomly split 7:3 into training and test sets. Thyroid tissue and blood T-cell repertoires from about six Graves' hyperthyroidism patients were also compared in the study. After blood sampling, hyperthyroidism patients were treated with methimazole at a starting dose of 30 mg daily, and ophthalmopathy patients were treated with high-dose intravenous methylprednisolone. Libraries were constructed in a second round of multiplex PCR, after which size selection and purification were performed. Libraries were sequenced paired-end with 100 bp reads on an Illumina HiSeq2000. SOAPnuke was used to process the raw data, with reads discarded if the reads contained adapters or uncalled bases, had a mean Phred below 15, or lacked an exact constant-primer or identifier match. High-quality paired reads were merged with COPE v1.2.5, and unique nucleotide sequences were defined as clonotypes. Clonotypes were aligned to IMGT TRBV, TRBD and TRBJ reference segments using MiTCR v1.1. Only V-J combinations with frequency above 0.0001, covering 99% to 99.2% of repertoires, were analysed. The TCS score was defined as the ratio of F50 (clonal expansion) to E x V (chaos), calculated using BLOSUM62-based TCRdist between CDR3 peptides within each V-J. Welch's t-statistics and random forest reduced roughly 540 V-J features to around 14, which were used in a naive Bayes classifier (R e1071). Sample size was not statistically predetermined, and blinding of investigators to group allocation was not performed. The paper describes TCR Vbeta CDR3 sequencing of 140 or so peripheral blood samples, made up of 43 ophthalmopathy patients, around 78 hyperthyroidism patients and 17 progressor patients.

Sequencing used peripheral blood mononuclear cells (PBMCs), obtained at new diagnosis, from a patient treated with antithyroid drugs. The origin of this receptor is a man aged 40-50 years with Graves disease. Donor details come from another sample of the same person, matched by shared clones. The chain is encoded by TRBV2 joined to TRBJ2-6; the D region possibly corresponds to TRBD1 (6 bases align). The sequenced DNA: TGTGCCAGCAGGTCGGGACAAACTCTTGGGGCCAACGTCCTGACTTTC. Translated, this is CASRSGQTLGANVLTF.